A selection of T cell receptor beta chains follows, all from one sample in a study of CD8+ T cells in alopecia areata. Profiling relied on immunoSEQ multiplex PCR, and the TCRdb table lists in-frame clones only, not all of them. The table lists around 200,000 clones, 50% to 75% of them singletons, with 4% to 5% in the top ten. Sequenced here: CD4+ T cells sorted from blood, sampled at week 4, from a patient treated with tofacitinib. These receptors were collected from a human donor with alopecia areata. Both conserved end residues are part of each CDR3. The D gene is left open where the match is weak. Not all rows give a size; the values are once, few, many and, for expanded clones, a class.

V gene,J gene,D gene,clone size,CDR3 protein,CDR3 DNA
TRBV7-2,TRBJ2-7,.,.,CASSRDGTYEQYF,TGTGCCAGCAGCCGGGACGGAACCTACGAGCAGTACTTC
TRBV9,TRBJ1-1,.,once,CASSVGGRHSNTEAFF,TGTGCCAGCAGCGTAGGGGGCAGGCACTCGAACACTGAAGCTTTCTTT
TRBV6-5,TRBJ2-1,TRBD1,.,CASSYGVGTGANEQFF,TGTGCCAGCAGTTACGGGGTCGGGACAGGGGCCAATGAGCAGTTCTTC
TRBV2,TRBJ2-5,.,.,CAIFTWGASGRETQYF,TGTGCCATCTTTACCTGGGGGGCCAGTGGCCGGGAGACCCAGTACTTC
TRBV11-2,TRBJ2-5,.,.,CASRRTAETQYF,TGTGCCAGCAGACGGACAGCAGAGACCCAGTACTTC
TRBV5-1,TRBJ2-7,TRBD1,.,CASSFLGQGYNEQYF,TGCGCCAGCAGCTTCCTAGGACAGGGATACAACGAGCAGTACTTC
TRBV10-3,TRBJ1-6,TRBD1,.,CAISTTGVSNSPLHF,TGTGCCATCAGTACGACAGGGGTTTCGAATTCACCCCTCCACTTT
TRBV29-1,TRBJ2-3,TRBD2,.,CSVEFLAGGGDTQYF,TGCAGCGTTGAGTTCCTAGCGGGGGGTGGAGATACGCAGTATTTT
TRBV29-1,TRBJ2-5,TRBD2,.,CSSTSGGRGETQYF,TGCAGCTCTACTAGCGGGGGCCGAGGAGAGACCCAGTACTTC
TRBV30,TRBJ1-1,.,.,CAWSDQSNTEAFF,TGTGCCTGGAGTGACCAATCGAACACTGAAGCTTTCTTT